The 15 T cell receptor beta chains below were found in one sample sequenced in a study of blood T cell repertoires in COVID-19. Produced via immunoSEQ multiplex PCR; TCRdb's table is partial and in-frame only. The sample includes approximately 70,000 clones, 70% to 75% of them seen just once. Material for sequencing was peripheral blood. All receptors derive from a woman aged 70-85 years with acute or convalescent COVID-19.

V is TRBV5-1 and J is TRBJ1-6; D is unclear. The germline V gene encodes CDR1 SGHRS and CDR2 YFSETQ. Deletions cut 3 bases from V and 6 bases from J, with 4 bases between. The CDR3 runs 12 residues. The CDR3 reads CASSSGNSPLHF. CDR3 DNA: TGCGCCAGCAGCTCCGGTAATTCACCCCTCCACTTT.

CDR3 DNA: TGCAGTGCTAGTTCCAGATTGTCTAGCGGGAATGTAGGGCGCAATGAGCAGTTCTTC. It translates to CSASSRLSSGNVGRNEQFF. The chain recombines TRBV20-1 with TRBJ2-1; 9 nucleotides line up with TRBD2. This CDR3 is built from 19 residues. The germline V gene encodes CDR1 DFQATT and CDR2 SNEGSKA (reference sequence). V gave up 3 bases and J gave up 6 bases; unmatched junction bases: 21.

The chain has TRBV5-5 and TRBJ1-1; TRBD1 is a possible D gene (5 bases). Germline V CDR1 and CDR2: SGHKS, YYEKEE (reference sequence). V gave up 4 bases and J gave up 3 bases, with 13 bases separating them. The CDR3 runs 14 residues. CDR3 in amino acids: CASSPQGGDTEAFF. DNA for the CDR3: TGTGCCAGCAGCCCGCAGGGTGGGGACACTGAAGCTTTCTTT.

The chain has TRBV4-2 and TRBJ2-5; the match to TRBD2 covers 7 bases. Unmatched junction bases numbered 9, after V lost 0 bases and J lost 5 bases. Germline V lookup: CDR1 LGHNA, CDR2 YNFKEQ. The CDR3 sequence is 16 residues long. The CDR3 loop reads CASSQEAFGGKETQYF. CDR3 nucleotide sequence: TGTGCCAGCAGCCAAGAGGCCTTCGGGGGGAAGGAGACCCAGTACTTC.

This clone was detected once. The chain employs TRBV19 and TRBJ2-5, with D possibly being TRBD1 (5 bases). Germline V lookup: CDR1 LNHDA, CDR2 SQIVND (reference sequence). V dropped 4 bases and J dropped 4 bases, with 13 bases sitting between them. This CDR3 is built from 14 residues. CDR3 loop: CASSNQGNGETQYF. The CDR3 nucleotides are TGTGCCAGTAGTAACCAGGGAAATGGAGAGACCCAGTACTTC.

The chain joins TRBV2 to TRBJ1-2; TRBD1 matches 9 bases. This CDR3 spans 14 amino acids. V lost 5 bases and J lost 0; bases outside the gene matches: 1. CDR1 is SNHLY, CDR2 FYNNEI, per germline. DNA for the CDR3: TGTGCCAGCAGTCGACAGGGGGCTAACTATGGCTACACCTTC. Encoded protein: CASSRQGANYGYTF.

CDR3 coding DNA: TGTGCCAGCAGCTTGAATCCCGGGACAGAGGGCTACACCTTC. Amino acids: CASSLNPGTEGYTF. The V and J genes are TRBV5-6 and TRBJ1-2; 7 nucleotides align to TRBD1. Trimming took 1 base from V and 8 from J; bases not matched to a gene: 8. Per germline, CDR1 SGHDT and CDR2 YYEEEE. The length of the CDR3 is 14 residues.

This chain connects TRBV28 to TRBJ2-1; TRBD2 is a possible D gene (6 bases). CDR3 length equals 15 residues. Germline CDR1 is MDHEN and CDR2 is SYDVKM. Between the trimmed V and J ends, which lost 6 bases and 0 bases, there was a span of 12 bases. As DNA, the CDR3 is TGTGCCAGCAGCCTGGTGGGGGGCTCCTACAATGAGCAGTTCTTC. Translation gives CASSLVGGSYNEQFF.

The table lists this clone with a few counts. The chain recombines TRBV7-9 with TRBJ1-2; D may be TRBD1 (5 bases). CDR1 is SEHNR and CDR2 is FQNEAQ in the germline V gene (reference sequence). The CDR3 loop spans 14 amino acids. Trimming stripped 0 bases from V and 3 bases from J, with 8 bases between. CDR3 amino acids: CASSLAPGHYGYTF. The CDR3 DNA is TGTGCCAGCAGCTTAGCCCCAGGGCACTATGGCTACACCTTC.

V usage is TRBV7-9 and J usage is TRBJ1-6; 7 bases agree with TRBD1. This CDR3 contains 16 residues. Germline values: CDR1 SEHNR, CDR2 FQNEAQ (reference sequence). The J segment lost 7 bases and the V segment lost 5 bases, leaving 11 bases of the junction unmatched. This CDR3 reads CASSKDRTGWNSPLHF. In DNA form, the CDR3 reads TGTGCCAGCAGCAAGGACAGGACGGGTTGGAATTCACCCCTCCACTTT.

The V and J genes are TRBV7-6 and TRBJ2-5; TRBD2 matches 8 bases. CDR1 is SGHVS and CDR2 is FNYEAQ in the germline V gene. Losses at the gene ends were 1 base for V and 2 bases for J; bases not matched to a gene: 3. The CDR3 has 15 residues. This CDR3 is CASSLGAGVQETQYF. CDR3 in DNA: TGTGCCAGCAGCTTAGGAGCGGGAGTACAAGAGACCCAGTACTTC.

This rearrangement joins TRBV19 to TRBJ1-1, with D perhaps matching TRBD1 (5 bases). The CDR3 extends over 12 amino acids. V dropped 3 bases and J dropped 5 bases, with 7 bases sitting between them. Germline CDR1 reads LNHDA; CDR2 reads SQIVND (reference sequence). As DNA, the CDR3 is TGTGCCAGTAGTATGGGACTTACTGAAGCTTTCTTT. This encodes CASSMGLTEAFF.

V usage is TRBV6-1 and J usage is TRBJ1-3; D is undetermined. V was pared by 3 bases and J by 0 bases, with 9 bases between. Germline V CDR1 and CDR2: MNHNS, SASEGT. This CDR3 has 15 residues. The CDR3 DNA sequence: TGTGCCAGCAGTGAGATTGGCAGCTCTGGAAACACCATATATTTT. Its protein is CASSEIGSSGNTIYF.

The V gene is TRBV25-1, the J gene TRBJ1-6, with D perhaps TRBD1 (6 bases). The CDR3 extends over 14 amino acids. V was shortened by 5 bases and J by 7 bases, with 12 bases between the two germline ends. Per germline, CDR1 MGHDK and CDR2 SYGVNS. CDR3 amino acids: CASSKEGVNSPLHF. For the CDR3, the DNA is TGTGCCAGCAGTAAAGAGGGGGTAAATTCACCCCTCCACTTT.

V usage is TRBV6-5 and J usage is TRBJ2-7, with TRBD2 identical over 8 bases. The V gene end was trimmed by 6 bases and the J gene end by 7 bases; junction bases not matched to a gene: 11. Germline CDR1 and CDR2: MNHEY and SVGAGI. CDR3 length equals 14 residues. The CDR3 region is CASSSGEREKEQYF. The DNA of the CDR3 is TGTGCCAGCAGCTCCGGCGAGCGGGAGAAAGAGCAGTACTTC.